This TCR beta chain originates from a study of shared clonotypes between healthy human individuals. Under the authors' procedure: ImmunoSEQ sequences covered only the junction and lacked quality scores; filtering therefore differed. Produced via immunoSEQ multiplex PCR; TCRdb's table is partial and in-frame only. D and trimming were read from the DNA, whereas the V and J calls and clone size are those reported in that table. The sample contains roughly 220,000 clones, about 69% of which appear only once. The study drew its donors from healthy HIV-negative adults without recent acute infections or vaccinations. V lost 0 bases to trimming and J lost 7 bases; unmatched junction nucleotides: 7. Germline V gene sequence: CDR1 LNHNV, CDR2 YYDKDF (reference sequence). There are 16 residues in the CDR3.

This clonotype was sampled from a man younger than 40 in good health. The chain is built from TRBV15 and TRBJ1-4; 8 nucleotides match TRBD1. The sample comprised memory CD4+ T cells sorted from blood. The subset is: CD45RA-negative fraction. CDR3 region: CATSREGNRGSEKLFF. The CDR3 DNA follows: TGTGCCACCAGCAGAGAGGGCAACAGGGGGAGTGAAAAACTGTTTTTT.